The present entry profiles one T cell receptor (beta chain) with its context. The sample belongs to a study of shared T cell receptors in the human thymus. TCRdb's copy holds only in-frame clones and misses some; the assay was immunoSEQ multiplex PCR. Found here are hundreds of thousands of clones, roughly 86% of them singletons; the top ten hold under 0.01%. These sequences were also reported in another study, on human thymus T cells.

This clonotype originated in a boy under three years old with a congenital heart defect. Sequencing was performed on thymocytes.

The CDR3 DNA sequence: TGTGCCAGCAGCCATCGAAGAAACGGATACCGAGGCGATCAGCCCCAGCATTTT. It encodes CASSHRRNGYRGDQPQHF. The chain uses TRBV4-2 and TRBJ1-5; no definite D call. Trimming took 3 bases from V and 5 from J, leaving 23 bases between them. Germline V gene lookup returns CDR1 LGHNA and CDR2 YNFKEQ. The CDR3 totals 18 residues.